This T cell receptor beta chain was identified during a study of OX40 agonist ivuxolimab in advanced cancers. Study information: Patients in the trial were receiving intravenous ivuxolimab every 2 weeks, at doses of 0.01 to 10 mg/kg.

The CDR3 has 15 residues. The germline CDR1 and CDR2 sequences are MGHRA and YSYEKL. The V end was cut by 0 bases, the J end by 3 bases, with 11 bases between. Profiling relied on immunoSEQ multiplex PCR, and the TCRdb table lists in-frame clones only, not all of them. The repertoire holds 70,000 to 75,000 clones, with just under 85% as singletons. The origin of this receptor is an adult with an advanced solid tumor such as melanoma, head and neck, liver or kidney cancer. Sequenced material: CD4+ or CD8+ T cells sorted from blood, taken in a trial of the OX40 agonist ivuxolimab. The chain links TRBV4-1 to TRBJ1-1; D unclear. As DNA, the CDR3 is TGCGCCAGCAGCCAAGAGTGGAATCTGGACACTGAAGCTTTCTTT. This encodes CASSQEWNLDTEAFF.